This T cell receptor beta chain is from a study of Ad26.COV2.S vaccination and SARS-CoV-2 variants. Study results and caveats: After vaccination, substantial breadth of spike-specific CD8+ and CD4+ responses was reported.

Regarding treatment: approximately 18 received Ad26.COV2.S at low or high dose, single or two shots; about 5 received placebo; per-sample allocation not given. Specimens were obtained on day 63 following the first vaccine or placebo injection. The table lists this clone with a count of one. What it recognizes is unknown. Germline V CDR1 and CDR2: MNHEY, SMNVEV (reference sequence). The CDR3 loop spans 15 amino acids. J was trimmed by 2 bases and V by 5 bases; bases with no gene match: 9. The table came from immunoSEQ multiplex PCR; TCRdb's copy has only in-frame clones and leaves some out. This sample yields about 410,000 clones, of which about 90% are seen a single time; about 1.6% belongs to the top ten.

The sequence derives from a person between 18 and 59 years old who received the Ad26.COV2.S COVID-19 vaccine or a placebo. The sequencing here drew on peripheral blood, taken in a trial of Ad26.COV2.S vaccine versus placebo. The chain carries TRBV27 and TRBJ2-7; 7 bases map to TRBD1. For the CDR3, the DNA is TGTGCCAGCAGTCCCCGGCCTGACAGGGCCTACGAGCAGTACTTC. This translates into CASSPRPDRAYEQYF.